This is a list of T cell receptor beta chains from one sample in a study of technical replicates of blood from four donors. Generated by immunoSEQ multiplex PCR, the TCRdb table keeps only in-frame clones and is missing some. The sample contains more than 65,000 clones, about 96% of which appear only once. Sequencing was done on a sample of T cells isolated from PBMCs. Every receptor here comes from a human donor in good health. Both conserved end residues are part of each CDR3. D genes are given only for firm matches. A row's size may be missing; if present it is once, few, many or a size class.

CDR3: CASSDVTDNRGYTF
DNA: TGTGCCAGCAGTGATGTTACGGATAACAGGGGCTACACCTTC
D: .
length: 14
V: TRBV25-1
J: TRBJ1-2
size: .

CDR3: CASSPHTGSNYGYTF
DNA: TGTGCCAGCAGCCCTCATACAGGATCTAACTATGGCTACACCTTC
D: .
length: 15
V: TRBV7-3
J: TRBJ1-2
size: .

CDR3: CASSSTYEQYF
DNA: TGTGCCAGCAGTTCCACCTACGAGCAGTACTTC
D: .
length: 11
V: TRBV6-5
J: TRBJ2-7
size: .

CDR3: CASSSAAGDQPQHF
DNA: TGCGCCAGCAGCTCGGCGGCGGGGGATCAGCCCCAGCATTTT
D: .
length: 14
V: TRBV5-1
J: TRBJ1-5
size: .

CDR3: CASSLHSTNEKLFF
DNA: TGTGCCAGCAGCTTACATTCAACTAATGAAAAACTGTTTTTT
D: .
length: 14
V: TRBV27
J: TRBJ1-4
size: .

CDR3: CSVVGQEIYEQYF
DNA: TGCAGCGTTGTGGGACAGGAAATCTACGAGCAGTACTTC
D: TRBD1
length: 13
V: TRBV29-1
J: TRBJ2-7
size: .

CDR3: CASGLGQGFEQYF
DNA: TGTGCTAGTGGTTTGGGACAGGGGTTCGAGCAGTACTTC
D: TRBD1
length: 13
V: TRBV12-5
J: TRBJ2-7
size: once

CDR3: CASRPLDTVKGNTIYF
DNA: TGTGCCAGCAGACCCTTGGACACCGTTAAGGGAAACACCATATATTTT
D: .
length: 16
V: TRBV2
J: TRBJ1-3
size: .

CDR3: CASSFTGTGAYEQYF
DNA: TGTGCCAGCAGCTTCACCGGGACAGGAGCCTACGAGCAGTACTTC
D: TRBD1
length: 15
V: TRBV5-6
J: TRBJ2-7
size: .

CDR3: CATSRDWRTEAFF
DNA: TGTGCCACCAGCAGAGATTGGCGGACTGAAGCTTTCTTT
D: .
length: 13
V: TRBV15
J: TRBJ1-1
size: few

CDR3: CASSGGTGGTGELFF
DNA: TGTGCCAGCAGTGGAGGGACAGGGGGCACCGGGGAGCTGTTTTTT
D: TRBD1
length: 15
V: TRBV25-1
J: TRBJ2-2
size: .

CDR3: CASRHSGVNTEAFF
DNA: TGCGCCAGCAGACACTCAGGGGTCAACACTGAAGCTTTCTTT
D: .
length: 14
V: TRBV10-1
J: TRBJ1-1
size: .

CDR3: CASSFRTSGSSEETQYF
DNA: TGCGCCAGCAGCTTCCGGACTAGCGGGAGTTCCGAAGAGACCCAGTACTTC
D: TRBD2
length: 17
V: TRBV4-1
J: TRBJ2-5
size: .

CDR3: CASSQGLLAGWNNEQFF
DNA: TGCGCCAGCAGCCAAGGACTCCTGGCGGGATGGAACAATGAGCAGTTCTTC
D: .
length: 17
V: TRBV4-1
J: TRBJ2-1
size: .

CDR3: CASRTGVGAFF
DNA: TGTGCCAGCAGGACAGGGGTCGGAGCTTTCTTT
D: TRBD1
length: 11
V: TRBV2
J: TRBJ1-1
size: .

CDR3: CASSDPLAGSTDTQYF
DNA: TGTGCCAGCAGTGACCCTCTAGCGGGGTCCACAGATACGCAGTATTTT
D: TRBD2
length: 16
V: TRBV2
J: TRBJ2-3
size: .

CDR3: CASSQLGYNEQFF
DNA: TGCGCCAGCAGCCAACTCGGTTACAATGAGCAGTTCTTC
D: .
length: 13
V: TRBV4-1
J: TRBJ2-1
size: .

CDR3: CAWSPSGNTEAFF
DNA: TGTGCCTGGAGTCCTTCAGGGAACACTGAAGCTTTCTTT
D: .
length: 13
V: TRBV30
J: TRBJ1-1
size: few

CDR3: CASSPSIIRGRNGYTF
DNA: TGTGCCAGCAGCCCCTCCATTATCAGGGGGCGCAATGGCTACACCTTC
D: TRBD1
length: 16
V: TRBV28
J: TRBJ1-2
size: .

CDR3: CASSLEWIGDSSYEQYF
DNA: TGTGCCAGCAGCTTAGAATGGATTGGAGACAGCTCCTACGAGCAGTACTTC
D: .
length: 17
V: TRBV7-2
J: TRBJ2-7
size: .

CDR3: CAGTVRAGTEAFF
DNA: TGTGCCGGCACCGTCCGAGCAGGCACTGAAGCTTTCTTT
D: .
length: 13
V: TRBV28
J: TRBJ1-1
size: once

CDR3: CASSPQRNTIYF
DNA: TGTGCCAGCAGCCCCCAGCGCAACACCATATATTTT
D: .
length: 12
V: TRBV11-2
J: TRBJ1-3
size: few

CDR3: CASSLGVAGGSGANVLTF
DNA: TGTGCCAGCAGCTTAGGGGTAGCGGGAGGTTCAGGGGCCAACGTCCTGACTTTC
D: TRBD2
length: 18
V: TRBV7-2
J: TRBJ2-6
size: .

CDR3: CSVDRTGGGNEQFF
DNA: TGCAGCGTTGATCGGACAGGGGGAGGCAATGAGCAGTTCTTC
D: TRBD1
length: 14
V: TRBV29-1
J: TRBJ2-1
size: once

CDR3: CASSYWGGSYWGYTF
DNA: TGTGCCAGCAGCTATTGGGGAGGGTCCTATTGGGGCTACACCTTC
D: .
length: 15
V: TRBV7-8
J: TRBJ1-2
size: .

CDR3: CASSHPQGIANEKLFF
DNA: TGTGCCAGCAGCCATCCTCAGGGGATCGCTAATGAAAAACTGTTTTTT
D: .
length: 16
V: TRBV7-6
J: TRBJ1-4
size: .

CDR3: CASSLGTGYYEQYF
DNA: TGTGCCAGTAGCCTCGGGACAGGTTACTACGAGCAGTACTTC
D: TRBD1
length: 14
V: TRBV19
J: TRBJ2-7
size: .